This paragraph reports one TCR beta chain. This entry comes from a study of PD-L1 blockade in urothelial cancer. About the study: The patients had undergone anywhere from 0 to 3 prior chemotherapy regimens.

This CDR3 is 14 amino acids long. Germline CDR1 and CDR2: SGHRS and YFSETQ. V lost 0 bases, J lost 6 bases, and 10 bases lay in between. Time point given: pretreatment peripheral blood. Enrolled patients showed locally advanced or metastatic urothelial carcinoma. Pretreatment and on-treatment blood mononuclear cell samples were taken, totaling between 1 and 8 time points per patient. Data came from immunoSEQ multiplex PCR; TCRdb stores just in-frame clones and leaves some out. The sample consists of roughly 51,000 clones, 60% to 85% of them appearing once. The starting material was PBMCs, obtained around atezolizumab (anti-PD-L1) treatment. This TCR derives from a man in his sixties or seventies with urothelial cancer. The J gene is TRBJ2-1, the V gene TRBV5-1, with D unclear. The CDR3 loop reads CASSLVLGPNEQFF. The CDR3 nucleotides read TGCGCCAGCAGCTTGGTGCTAGGCCCCAATGAGCAGTTCTTC.